A single sample is the source of the 18 T cell receptor beta chains below, sequenced in a study of CD8 T cells in ankylosing spondylitis (dated 2017 in TCRdb). The library was generated by 5' RACE. TCRdb lists the instrument as Illumina HiSeq 2500. The public reads were reanalyzed by TCRdb: fastp trimming at Q25, MiXCR alignment, in-frame beta chains only. Every CDR3 protein is listed once, alongside the most common genes and DNA of its rows. This sample comprises 10,000 to 15,000 distinct CDR3 sequences, 2.5% to 3% of them detected only once. Roughly 10% of the sample belongs to the ten largest clones. Material for sequencing was blood, either unsorted or a sorted T cell fraction (not recorded which). All receptors come from a male donor with ankylosing spondylitis or in good health (not recorded which).

This clonotype is labeled as medium-sized (0.01 to 0.1%). The chain recombines TRBV9 with TRBJ2-2, with a tentative D call TRBD2 (6 bases). Germline CDR1 reads SGDLS; CDR2 reads YYNGEE. The V gene lost 4 bases and the J gene lost 6 bases, with 10 bases spanning the gap. The CDR3 totals 13 residues. The CDR3 loop is CASSPGGAGELFF. As DNA, the CDR3 is TGTGCCAGCAGCCCCGGGGGAGCCGGGGAGCTGTTTTTT.

This clonotype was found many times. The chain carries TRBV9 and TRBJ2-5, with TRBD2 matching over 10 bases. Germline CDR1 SGDLS, CDR2 YYNGEE. V lost 2 bases, J lost 2 bases, and 6 bases stayed unmatched. This CDR3 has 16 amino acids. The DNA of the CDR3 is TGTGCCAGCAGCGTCAGTAGCGGGGGGCCACAAGAGACCCAGTACTTC. The encoded protein is CASSVSSGGPQETQYF.

This clonotype came up many times. The chain has TRBV9 and TRBJ2-6; TRBD1 might be the D (5 bases). V gave up 0 bases and J gave up 2 bases, with 15 bases separating them. Per the germline V gene, CDR1 is SGDLS and CDR2 is YYNGEE. CDR3 length: 18 amino acids. In nucleotides, the CDR3 is TGTGCCAGCAGCGTAGATGCCAGGGCTGGCGCTGGGGCCAACGTCCTGACTTTC. It codes for CASSVDARAGAGANVLTF.

This clonotype was seen ten or more times. The chain couples TRBV9 to TRBJ1-1; tentatively, D is TRBD1 (6 bases). V was clipped by 3 bases and J by 3 bases, with 18 bases between them. Germline CDR1 reads SGDLS; CDR2 reads YYNGEE. CDR3 length equals 16 residues. The CDR3 protein is CASSGGLDRVDTEAFF. CDR3 bases: TGTGCCAGCAGCGGAGGGTTGGACAGAGTTGACACTGAAGCTTTCTTT.

This clonotype has at least ten counts. V gene TRBV9 combines with J gene TRBJ1-3; D might be TRBD1 (5 bases). Per the germline V gene, CDR1 is SGDLS and CDR2 is YYNGEE. CDR3 length: 15 residues. Trimming pared 2 bases from V and 0 bases from J, leaving 9 bases between. The CDR3 protein is CASSVGGDSGNTIYF. CDR3 in DNA: TGTGCCAGCAGCGTGGGGGGGGACTCTGGAAACACCATATATTTT. Supplemented by reference TRBV9 and TRBJ1-3, the full variable domain reads DSGVTQTPKHLITATGQRVTLRCSPRSGDLSVYWYQQSLDQGLQFLIQYYNGEERAKGNILERFSAQQFPDLHSELNLSSLELGDSALYFCASSVGGDSGNTIYFGEGSWLTVV.

This clonotype is labeled as medium-sized. The gene calls are TRBV9 and TRBJ2-3, with D hard to call. Germline V gives CDR1 SGDLS, CDR2 YYNGEE. The CDR3 totals 15 residues. The ends were cut back, 3 bases at V and 0 bases at J, with 11 bases in the middle. The CDR3 region is CASSDARSSTDTQYF. In DNA form, the CDR3 reads TGTGCCAGCAGCGATGCCAGGAGTAGCACAGATACGCAGTATTTT.

This clonotype was recorded many times. The chain carries TRBV9 and TRBJ2-7; 8 nucleotides match TRBD1. CDR3 length: 17 residues. V dropped 4 bases and J dropped 0; count of bases not matched to a gene: 12. Germline assignment: CDR1 SGDLS and CDR2 YYNGEE. CDR3 residues: CASSPFATGVNSYEQYF. The DNA of the CDR3 is TGTGCCAGCAGCCCCTTTGCGACAGGGGTGAACTCCTACGAGCAGTACTTC.

In this sample, this clonotype turned up once. The chain combines TRBV5-1 with TRBJ2-7, with 10 bases aligning to TRBD1. The germline gives CDR1 SGHRS, CDR2 YFSETQ. The V and J ends lost 0 bases and 4 bases, in that order; junction bases with no gene match: 4. CDR3 size: 15 residues. The CDR3 reads CASSLGRDRGYEQYF. The CDR3 DNA is TGCGCCAGCAGCTTGGGGCGGGACAGGGGTTACGAGCAGTACTTC.

This clonotype has at least ten counts. The chain has TRBV9 and TRBJ1-5; the D gene is possibly TRBD1 (6 bases). V lost 4 bases to trimming and J lost 0 bases, with 11 bases between them. CDR1 is SGDLS and CDR2 is YYNGEE in the germline V gene. This CDR3 is built from 15 residues. The CDR3 DNA is TGTGCCAGCAGCACCACAGGGAGTAGCAATCAGCCCCAGCATTTT. Protein: CASSTTGSSNQPQHF.

This clonotype was seen many times. V and J are TRBV9 and TRBJ2-3; 10 bases match TRBD2. The junction had 6 bases not matched to a gene; V was cut back by 0 bases and J by 5 bases. The CDR3 is 16 amino acids. Germline CDR1 and CDR2: SGDLS and YYNGEE. CDR3 in amino acids: CASSVVKGLAIDTQYF. CDR3 DNA: TGTGCCAGCAGCGTAGTAAAGGGACTAGCGATAGATACGCAGTATTTT.

The sample holds many counts of this clonotype. The chain is built from TRBV9 and TRBJ2-7, with 7 nucleotides matching TRBD2. CDR1 is SGDLS, CDR2 YYNGEE, per germline. With 3 bases clipped from V and 2 bases from J, the junction kept 5 bases outside the gene matches. This CDR3 contains 14 residues. The CDR3 loop reads CASSGTSVAYEQYF. Written as DNA, the CDR3 is TGTGCCAGCAGCGGAACTAGCGTTGCCTACGAGCAGTACTTC.

This clonotype was counted many times. This chain uses TRBV9 with TRBJ2-2; D is unclear. This CDR3 has 16 residues. The V gene lost 0 bases and the J gene lost 6 bases, with 15 bases spanning the gap. Germline CDR1 reads SGDLS; CDR2 reads YYNGEE. Written as DNA, the CDR3 is TGTGCCAGCAGCGTAGCTCCCCAACACCGGGCCGGGGAGCTGTTTTTT. Residues: CASSVAPQHRAGELFF.

This clonotype was seen many times. The chain has TRBV9 and TRBJ2-1; possible D gene TRBD2, 6 bases. Germline CDR1 reads SGDLS; CDR2 reads YYNGEE. Trimming took off 0 bases at V and 3 bases at J, with 10 bases between the two ends. The CDR3 is made up of 15 amino acids. CDR3 DNA sequence: TGTGCCAGCAGCGTAGGGGACTTCGACTACAATGAGCAGTTCTTC. Protein: CASSVGDFDYNEQFF.

This clonotype was observed a handful of times. The chain carries TRBV9 and TRBJ2-2; 12 bases are shared with TRBD2. CDR3 length: 18 residues. Germline CDR1 is SGDLS and CDR2 is YYNGEE. Trimming took 0 bases from V and 2 from J; bases not matched to a gene: 5. DNA of the CDR3: TGTGCCAGCAGCGTAGGTCTAGCGGGGGGGCCTAACACCGGGGAGCTGTTTTTT. Encoded protein: CASSVGLAGGPNTGELFF. Variable domain in full (rest from reference TRBV9 and TRBJ2-2): DSGVTQTPKHLITATGQRVTLRCSPRSGDLSVYWYQQSLDQGLQFLIQYYNGEERAKGNILERFSAQQFPDLHSELNLSSLELGDSALYFCASSVGLAGGPNTGELFFGEGSRLTVL.

This clonotype was recorded many times. The V call is TRBV9, the J call TRBJ1-1, with 8 bases that match TRBD1. Germline trimming cut 1 base from V and 4 bases from J; bases unmatched to any gene: 3. CDR1 SGDLS and CDR2 YYNGEE come from the germline V gene. This CDR3 comprises 14 residues. Here the CDR3 DNA reads TGTGCCAGCAGCGTAAGGACAGGGAGCACTGAAGCTTTCTTT. Protein sequence: CASSVRTGSTEAFF. Full variable domain (missing parts from reference TRBV9 and TRBJ1-1): DSGVTQTPKHLITATGQRVTLRCSPRSGDLSVYWYQQSLDQGLQFLIQYYNGEERAKGNILERFSAQQFPDLHSELNLSSLELGDSALYFCASSVRTGSTEAFFGQGTRLTVV.

This clonotype is termed medium-sized (0.01 to 0.1%). The rearrangement links TRBV9 to TRBJ2-7; perhaps TRBD2 as D (6 bases). The V and J ends lost 7 bases and 6 bases respectively, with 20 bases between them. CDR1 is SGDLS and CDR2 is YYNGEE in the germline V gene. The CDR3 sequence is 14 residues long. The CDR3 DNA is TGTGCCAGCGCGCGGGGCGGGGTACAAGGCGAGCAGTACTTC. Encoded protein: CASARGGVQGEQYF.

This clonotype came up many times. The V gene is TRBV9, the J gene TRBJ2-7; D unresolved. This CDR3 is 14 amino acids long. Germline CDR1 is SGDLS and CDR2 is YYNGEE. V was cut by 0 bases and J by 1 base, with 8 bases left in between. The CDR3 DNA follows: TGTGCCAGCAGCGTAGGTCAGGAGTCCTACGAGCAGTACTTC. Protein sequence: CASSVGQESYEQYF. The whole variable domain, filled in from reference TRBV9 and TRBJ2-7, reads DSGVTQTPKHLITATGQRVTLRCSPRSGDLSVYWYQQSLDQGLQFLIQYYNGEERAKGNILERFSAQQFPDLHSELNLSSLELGDSALYFCASSVGQESYEQYFGPGTRLTVT.

This clonotype was seen at least ten times. The rearrangement joins TRBV9 to TRBJ1-1; no definite D call. The CDR3 has 15 amino acids. V lost 1 base to trimming and J lost 1 base, with 11 bases between them. Per the germline V gene, CDR1 is SGDLS and CDR2 is YYNGEE. CDR3 coding DNA: TGTGCCAGCAGCGTAATTGTGGGTGGGAACACTGAAGCTTTCTTT. The encoded protein is CASSVIVGGNTEAFF.